This T cell receptor (beta chain) is drawn from a study of siplizumab effects on memory and regulatory T cells. Here immunoSEQ multiplex PCR was the method, and the copy in TCRdb shows in-frame clones only, minus some. This table holds around 100,000 clones, roughly nine tenths found once. Of note for this clone: Its specificity is not known.

Whole-study results and caveats: Contribution to the alloresponse seemed major for naive T cells, which also seemed more diverse than memory cells. Roughly 80-95% of proliferating CD4+ or CD8+ clones lacked a naive or memory phenotype that could be assigned. Siplizumab led to significantly less abundant alloreactive sequences that could be traced back to unstimulated CD4+ memory cells.

The germline V gene encodes CDR1 SEHNR and CDR2 FQNEAQ (reference sequence). V gave up 1 base and J gave up 3 bases, with 15 bases separating them. This CDR3 comprises 17 residues. V is TRBV7-9 and J is TRBJ1-4, with D uncertain. This TCR was sampled from a human donor in good health. Sequencing was carried out using CD4+ T cells sorted from blood. CDR3 protein: CASSLGATSVSNEKLFF. CDR3 nucleotide sequence: TGTGCCAGCAGCTTAGGAGCGACATCGGTGTCTAATGAAAAACTGTTTTTT.